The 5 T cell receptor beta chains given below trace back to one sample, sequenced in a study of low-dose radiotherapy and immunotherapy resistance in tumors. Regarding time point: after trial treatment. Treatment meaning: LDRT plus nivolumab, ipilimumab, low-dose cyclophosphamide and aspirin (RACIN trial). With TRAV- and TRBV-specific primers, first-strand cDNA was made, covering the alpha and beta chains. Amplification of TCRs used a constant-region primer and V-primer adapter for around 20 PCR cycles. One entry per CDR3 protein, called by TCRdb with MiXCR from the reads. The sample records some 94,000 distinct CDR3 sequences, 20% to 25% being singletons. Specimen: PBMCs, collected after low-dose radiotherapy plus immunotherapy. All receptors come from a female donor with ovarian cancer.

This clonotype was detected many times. The CDR3 DNA sequence: TGCGCCAGCAGTCTTACTAGCGGGAGAGTCCACGAGCAGTACTTC. Translation gives CASSLTSGRVHEQYF. This chain links TRBV5-1 with TRBJ2-7, with 11 bases identical to TRBD2. Germline V gene lookup returns CDR1 SGHRS and CDR2 YFSETQ. J was trimmed by 5 bases and V by 5 bases; bases with no gene match: 9. This CDR3 contains 15 residues.

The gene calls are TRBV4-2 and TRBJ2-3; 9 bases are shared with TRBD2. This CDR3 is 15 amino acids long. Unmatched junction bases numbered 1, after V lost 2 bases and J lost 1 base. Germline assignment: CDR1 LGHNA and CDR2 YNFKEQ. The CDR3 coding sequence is TGTGCCAGCAGCCAACGGACTAGCGGCACAGATACGCAGTATTTT. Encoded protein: CASSQRTSGTDTQYF.

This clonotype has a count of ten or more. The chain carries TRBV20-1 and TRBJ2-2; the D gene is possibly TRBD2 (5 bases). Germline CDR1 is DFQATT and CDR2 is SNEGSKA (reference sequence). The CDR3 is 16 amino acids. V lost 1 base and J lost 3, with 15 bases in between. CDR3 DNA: TGCAGTGCTAGAGGCTTCGAGGGAGAGGACACCGGGGAGCTGTTTTTT. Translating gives CSARGFEGEDTGELFF.

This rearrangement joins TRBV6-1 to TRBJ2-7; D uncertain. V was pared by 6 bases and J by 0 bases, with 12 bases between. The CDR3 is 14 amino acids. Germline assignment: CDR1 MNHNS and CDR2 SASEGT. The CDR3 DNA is TGTGCCAGCAGGCTAATAACGGACTCCTACGAGCAGTACTTC. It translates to CASRLITDSYEQYF.

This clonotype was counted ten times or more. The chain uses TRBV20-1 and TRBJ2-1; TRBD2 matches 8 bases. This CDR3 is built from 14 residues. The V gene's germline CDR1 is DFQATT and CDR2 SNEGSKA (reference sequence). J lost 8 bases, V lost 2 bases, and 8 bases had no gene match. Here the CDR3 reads CSARLPGLVYEQFF. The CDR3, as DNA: TGCAGTGCTAGACTCCCGGGACTAGTCTATGAGCAGTTCTTC.